Below, 30 T cell receptor beta chains from the same sample are listed, as sequenced in a study of blood T cell repertoires in COVID-19. Using immunoSEQ multiplex PCR, the repertoire was profiled, and TCRdb retains in-frame clones only, with some absent. The table shows roughly 80,000 clones, with roughly nine tenths occurring only once. The source material was peripheral blood. The source is a man of 80 years or more in a cohort sampled during active COVID-19.

This clone was seen once. The chain couples TRBV4-2 to TRBJ1-6; no clear D gene. Germline assignment: CDR1 LGHNA and CDR2 YNFKEQ. The V and J ends lost 4 bases and 4 bases respectively, with 20 bases between them. This CDR3 has 18 residues. The CDR3 DNA sequence: TGTGCCAGCAGCCCCGGATCGGGGAGGGTTATGTATAATTCACCCCTCCACTTT. This gives the protein CASSPGSGRVMYNSPLHF.

The chain combines TRBV7-3 with TRBJ2-3, with 9 bases that match TRBD2. Germline CDR1 is SGHTA and CDR2 is FQGTGA. V dropped 4 bases and J dropped 5; count of bases not matched to a gene: 7. The CDR3 sequence is 15 residues long. For the CDR3, the DNA is TGTGCCAGCAGCTATAGCGGGGGCCGAGGAGATACGCAGTATTTT. It translates to CASSYSGGRGDTQYF.

The count of this clone is one. The CDR3 loop is CASSPTGLNQPQHF. The CDR3 coding sequence is TGTGCCAGCAGTCCTACAGGGCTCAATCAGCCCCAGCATTTT. The rearrangement links TRBV6-5 to TRBJ1-5; perhaps TRBD1 as D (6 bases). Trimming shortened V by 5 bases and J by 3 bases, and 11 bases separated the two germline ends. The CDR3 spans 14 residues. Germline values: CDR1 MNHEY, CDR2 SVGAGI.

This clone has more than one count but fewer than ten. The J gene is TRBJ2-3, the V gene TRBV5-1; a possible D gene is TRBD2 (5 bases). V gave up 2 bases and J gave up 0 bases, with 10 bases separating them. The CDR3 runs to 15 residues. CDR1 SGHRS and CDR2 YFSETQ come from the germline V gene. CDR3 nucleotides: TGCGCCAGCAGCTTATCGGGGATTAGCACAGATACGCAGTATTTT. This gives the protein CASSLSGISTDTQYF.

V gene TRBV5-1 combines with J gene TRBJ1-3; 9 bases map to TRBD1. Unmatched junction bases numbered 2, after V lost 1 base and J lost 0 bases. Germline lookup yields CDR1 SGHRS and CDR2 YFSETQ. CDR3 length: 16 residues. The CDR3 DNA follows: TGCGCCAGCAGCTTGTGGGACAGGGTCTCTGGAAACACCATATATTTT. This sequence encodes CASSLWDRVSGNTIYF.

The chain links TRBV6-1 to TRBJ1-5, with no clear D. Germline-derived CDR1 and CDR2 are MNHNS and SASEGT. The CDR3 contains 17 residues. V was pared by 3 bases and J by 5 bases, with 20 bases between. In nucleotides, the CDR3 is TGTGCCAGCAGTGAGACGCCGGGGAGGGCGGTCGATCAGCCCCAGCATTTT. Protein: CASSETPGRAVDQPQHF.

The CDR3 loop reads CASRDRGLEPQHF. For the CDR3, the DNA is TGTGCCAGTCGGGACAGGGGTCTGGAGCCCCAGCATTTT. This chain joins TRBV19 and TRBJ1-5, with TRBD1 identical over 10 bases. The CDR3 has 13 residues. CDR1 and CDR2 from the germline V gene are LNHDA and SQIVND (reference sequence). V trimming: 8 bases; J trimming: 8 bases; junction bases outside the gene matches: 6.

The rearrangement uses TRBV2 and TRBJ1-4, with TRBD1 matching 9 bases. Trimming removed 6 bases from V and 5 bases from J; junction bases left unmatched: 4. This CDR3 is built from 14 residues. Per germline, CDR1 SNHLY and CDR2 FYNNEI. DNA for the CDR3: TGTGCCAGCAGCGGGACAGGGAAAAATGAAAAACTGTTTTTT. It specifies CASSGTGKNEKLFF.

The gene calls are TRBV2 and TRBJ1-4; possibly TRBD1 for D (5 bases). Deletions cut 7 bases from V and 6 bases from J, with 18 bases between. The CDR3 is 15 residues long. CDR1 is SNHLY and CDR2 is FYNNEI in the germline V gene. The CDR3: CASTEGQGSYEKLFF. In DNA form, the CDR3 reads TGTGCCAGCACCGAAGGGCAGGGTTCATATGAAAAACTGTTTTTT.

The J gene is TRBJ2-5, the V gene TRBV2; TRBD1 aligns across 9 bases. The V segment lost 6 bases and the J segment 2 bases; nucleotides outside the gene matches: 1. The CDR3 is 13 amino acids. Germline-derived CDR1 and CDR2 are SNHLY and FYNNEI. CDR3 nucleotides: TGTGCCAGCAGGGGGACAGGGCAAGAGACCCAGTACTTC. It codes for CASRGTGQETQYF.

This chain uses TRBV5-6 with TRBJ2-1, with 8 positions matching TRBD2. Losses at the gene ends were 0 bases for V and 6 bases for J; bases not matched to a gene: 5. Germline V gene data show CDR1 as SGHDT and CDR2 as YYEEEE. The CDR3 is 15 residues long. CDR3 nucleotides: TGTGCCAGCAGCTTGGCGGGGGGGCCGGCCAATGAGCAGTTCTTC. Its translation is CASSLAGGPANEQFF.

The chain has TRBV3-1 (or the pseudogene TRBV3-2) and TRBJ2-5; 12 nucleotides align to TRBD2. Germline assignment: CDR1 LGHDT and CDR2 YNNKEL (reference sequence). V lost 4 bases, J lost 2 bases, and 2 bases stayed unmatched. The CDR3 runs to 15 residues. Here the CDR3 reads CASSRGLAGQETQYF. The CDR3 bases are TGTGCCAGCAGCCGAGGACTAGCGGGGCAAGAGACCCAGTACTTC.

The V and J genes are TRBV19 and TRBJ2-3, with D maybe TRBD1 (5 bases). Germline V gives CDR1 LNHDA, CDR2 SQIVND (reference sequence). This CDR3 is 16 amino acids long. Trimming stripped 7 bases from V and 0 bases from J, with 17 bases between. The CDR3 nucleotides are TGTGCCAGTACCGCAACCAGGGTCCGAAGCACAGATACGCAGTATTTT. Amino acid sequence: CASTATRVRSTDTQYF.

The rearrangement joins TRBV6-5 to TRBJ1-2, with TRBD1 matching 7 bases. The CDR3 sequence is 13 residues long. The V and J ends lost 6 bases and 5 bases, in that order; junction bases with no gene match: 6. CDR1 and CDR2 from the germline V gene are MNHEY and SVGAGI. Here the CDR3 DNA reads TGTGCCAGCAGCCAGGGGACAGCATATGGCTACACCTTC. Protein product: CASSQGTAYGYTF.

This clone has ten or more counts. The rearrangement uses TRBV10-3 and TRBJ1-6; 10 bases are a match to TRBD1. With V trimmed by 0 bases and J by 7 bases, 0 bases remained unmatched. This CDR3 has 15 amino acids. Germline CDR1 is ENHRY and CDR2 is SYGVKD. CDR3 residues: CAISESTGGNSPLHF. The CDR3, as DNA: TGTGCCATCAGTGAGTCGACAGGGGGCAATTCACCCCTCCACTTT.

The chain combines TRBV5-4 with TRBJ2-7; 9 bases line up with TRBD1. V gave up 5 bases and J gave up 5 bases; unmatched junction bases: 11. The CDR3 is 15 amino acids. The germline CDR1 and CDR2 sequences are SGHNT and YYREEE (reference sequence). The CDR3 region is CASRLPGQGADEQYF. The CDR3 region has the DNA TGTGCCAGCAGACTACCGGGACAGGGAGCGGACGAGCAGTACTTC.

This clone was found once. The rearrangement joins TRBV20-1 to TRBJ1-1; the match to TRBD1 covers 8 bases. CDR3 size: 11 residues. The V gene end was trimmed by 8 bases and the J gene end by 5 bases; junction bases not matched to a gene: 4. Germline V gene sequence: CDR1 DFQATT, CDR2 SNEGSKA (reference sequence). CDR3 protein: CSLNRGTEAFF. In nucleotides, the CDR3 is TGCAGTCTCAACAGGGGGACTGAAGCTTTCTTT.

The V gene is TRBV3-1 (or the pseudogene TRBV3-2), the J gene TRBJ2-1; D is possibly TRBD2 (5 bases). Germline V CDR1 and CDR2: LGHDT, YNNKEL (reference sequence). The germline V and J ends were trimmed by 4 bases and 7 bases, with 20 bases remaining between them. CDR3 length: 16 amino acids. The CDR3 sequence: CASSLSGSVPANEQFF. The CDR3 DNA sequence: TGTGCCAGCAGCCTTTCGGGGTCCGTACCGGCGAATGAGCAGTTCTTC.

The genes are TRBV5-8 and TRBJ1-5; D may be TRBD1 (5 bases). The ends were cut back, 4 bases at V and 4 bases at J, with 15 bases in the middle. Germline V gene lookup returns CDR1 SGHTS and CDR2 YDEGEE. The CDR3 runs 15 residues. This CDR3 is CASSGRDFRNQPQHF. Here the CDR3 DNA reads TGTGCCAGCAGCGGCAGGGATTTCAGGAATCAGCCCCAGCATTTT.

This chain joins TRBV5-1 and TRBJ2-5; TRBD2 agrees at 9 bases. The germline V gene encodes CDR1 SGHRS and CDR2 YFSETQ. The CDR3 sequence is 16 residues long. Losses at the gene ends were 0 bases for V and 5 bases for J; bases not matched to a gene: 8. This chain's CDR3 is CASSLVGAGGHETQYF. In nucleotides, the CDR3 is TGCGCCAGCAGCTTGGTGGGCGCGGGGGGGCACGAGACCCAGTACTTC.

V and J are TRBV6-5 and TRBJ2-3; a possible D gene is TRBD1 (6 bases). Germline assignment: CDR1 MNHEY and CDR2 SVGAGI. Trimming removed 5 bases from V and 0 bases from J, with 12 bases in between. The CDR3 runs to 15 residues. CDR3 sequence reads: CASSPGQPSTDTQYF. CDR3 DNA sequence: TGTGCCAGCAGTCCGGGACAACCTAGCACAGATACGCAGTATTTT.

The chain combines TRBV2 with TRBJ2-3, with 16 bases identical to TRBD2. Trimming took 7 bases from V and 1 from J; bases not matched to a gene: 8. Germline V gene sequence: CDR1 SNHLY, CDR2 FYNNEI. This CDR3 has 18 residues. CDR3: CASTSGTSGGAGTDTQYF. CDR3 in DNA: TGTGCCAGCACCTCCGGGACTAGCGGGGGGGCCGGCACAGATACGCAGTATTTT.

The chain's CDR3 is CASSSRELNSYEQYF. CDR3 sequence (DNA): TGTGCCAGCAGCTCCCGGGAACTGAACTCCTACGAGCAGTACTTC. V and J are TRBV5-6 and TRBJ2-7, with a possible D match to TRBD2 (5 bases). The ends were cut back, 3 bases at V and 0 bases at J, with 13 bases in the middle. Per germline, CDR1 SGHDT and CDR2 YYEEEE. CDR3 length: 15 amino acids.

Only one count was recorded for this clone. This chain links TRBV10-3 with TRBJ2-3; TRBD2 aligns across 8 bases. There are 16 residues in the CDR3. Germline V gene data show CDR1 as ENHRY and CDR2 as SYGVKD. V gave up 10 bases and J gave up 0 bases; unmatched junction bases: 12. CDR3 nucleotide sequence: TGTGCCACCCGAGGGAGTAGCGGGGTAAGCACAGATACGCAGTATTTT. Amino acid sequence: CATRGSSGVSTDTQYF.

Worth noting for this clone: One end of the junction does not line up with germline, which may come from a read error. The gene calls are TRBV2 and TRBJ1-4; TRBD1 aligns across 8 bases. The CDR3 extends over 14 amino acids. The V gene's germline CDR1 is SNHLY and CDR2 FYNNEI. CDR3 sequence: CASREDRGREKLFF. The CDR3 region has the DNA TGTGCCAGCAGAGAAGACAGGGGTCGGGAAAAACTGTTTTTT.

This chain uses TRBV19 with TRBJ1-2; D is possibly TRBD1 (5 bases). Trimming left V 10 bases short and J 0 bases short, with 24 bases between. Germline-derived CDR1 and CDR2 are LNHDA and SQIVND (reference sequence). This CDR3 spans 17 amino acids. Here the CDR3 DNA reads TGTGCCACCGGAATGGAAGGGTTAGGGGATTCTAACTATGGCTACACCTTC. Protein: CATGMEGLGDSNYGYTF. Full variable domain (outside the CDR3, taken from reference TRBV19 and TRBJ1-2): DGGITQSPKYLFRKEGQNVTLSCEQNLNHDAMYWYRQDPGQGLRLIYYSQIVNDFQKGDIAEGYSVSREKKESFPLTVTSAQKNPTAFYLCATGMEGLGDSNYGYTFGSGTRLTVV.

The chain joins TRBV5-1 to TRBJ1-6; TRBD1 matches 7 bases. The V gene's germline CDR1 is SGHRS and CDR2 YFSETQ. Trimming took 6 bases from V and 8 from J; bases not matched to a gene: 14. This CDR3 has 16 amino acids. Here the CDR3 DNA reads TGCGCCAGCACCCCGGGAGGGGGCCTGAGTTATTCACCCCTCCACTTT. This gives the protein CASTPGGGLSYSPLHF.

The chain employs TRBV20-1 and TRBJ2-1, with 10 positions matching TRBD2. The junction had 9 bases not matched to a gene; V was cut back by 3 bases and J by 1 base. The CDR3 has 17 amino acids. Looked up from germline, CDR1 is DFQATT and CDR2 is SNEGSKA (reference sequence). CDR3 bases: TGCAGTGCTAGTGTCACTAGCGGGGACACATCCTACAATGAGCAGTTCTTC. It encodes CSASVTSGDTSYNEQFF.

DNA of the CDR3: TGCGCCAGCAGCCCTGGGGGACTAGCGGGGACGGAGACCCAGTACTTC. It specifies CASSPGGLAGTETQYF. The chain recombines TRBV5-1 with TRBJ2-5; the match to TRBD2 covers 13 bases. The CDR3 is made up of 16 amino acids. Germline trimming cut 4 bases from V and 5 bases from J; bases unmatched to any gene: 8. Germline values: CDR1 SGHRS, CDR2 YFSETQ.

The rearrangement links TRBV18 to TRBJ1-2; D not certain. Germline loops: CDR1 KGHSH, CDR2 LQKENI. The CDR3 is 15 residues long. V lost 1 base and J 4 bases, leaving 13 bases between the germline ends. The CDR3 protein is CASSPQEGLGYGYTF. The CDR3 DNA reads TGTGCCAGCTCACCACAGGAGGGATTGGGCTATGGCTACACCTTC.